The 26 T cell receptor beta chains given below trace back to one sample, sequenced in a study of blood T cell repertoires in COVID-19. The method was immunoSEQ multiplex PCR; TCRdb's version includes in-frame clones alone and lacks a portion of them. The top ten hold 0.95% to 1.5% of the sample, which has a few hundred thousand clones, 90% seen once. The sample taken for sequencing was PBMCs or T cells enriched from blood (not recorded which). These receptors came from a man younger than 40 who had recovered from COVID-19.

CDR3 in DNA: TGTGCCATCATGCCGGGACAGGGTACTGGCTATGGCTACACCTTC. Its protein is CAIMPGQGTGYGYTF. V is TRBV10-3 and J is TRBJ1-2; 9 nucleotides line up with TRBD1. The CDR3 has 15 amino acids. Germline CDR1 reads ENHRY; CDR2 reads SYGVKD. With V trimmed by 7 bases and J by 4 bases, 10 bases remained unmatched.

The sample holds one count of this clone. V is TRBV28 and J is TRBJ1-4, with unresolved D. V was trimmed by 5 bases and J by 7 bases, leaving 14 bases between them. Germline assignment: CDR1 MDHEN and CDR2 SYDVKM. This CDR3 has 14 amino acids. The CDR3 spells CASSPPGKSEKLFF. DNA of the CDR3: TGTGCCAGCAGTCCACCGGGAAAGAGTGAAAAACTGTTTTTT.

This chain uses TRBV5-4 with TRBJ2-5; D is perhaps TRBD1 (5 bases). Germline V gene sequence: CDR1 SGHNT, CDR2 YYREEE (reference sequence). The V and J ends lost 0 bases and 1 base respectively, with 7 bases between them. The CDR3 consists of 14 residues. CDR3 sequence: CASSLATGQETQYF. CDR3 DNA sequence: TGTGCCAGCAGCTTGGCCACAGGCCAAGAGACCCAGTACTTC.

The CDR3: CASSKGKRVQDNEQFF. The CDR3 coding sequence is TGTGCCAGCAGCAAAGGTAAGCGAGTCCAAGACAATGAGCAGTTCTTC. V gene TRBV21-1 combines with J gene TRBJ2-1; TRBD2, as called in the table, went unchecked against the DNA. TRBV21-1 is shown as a pseudogene. The CDR3 runs 16 residues.

This chain uses TRBV1 with TRBJ2-1; the table's D gene call, TRBD1, was not cross checked with the DNA. TRBV1 counts as a pseudogene. The CDR3 runs to 14 residues. The CDR3 DNA is TGCACCAGCAGCCAAGACCAGGCCTACAATGAGCAGTTCTTC. Translated: CTSSQDQAYNEQFF.

This rearrangement joins TRBV27 to TRBJ2-3; 9 bases align to TRBD1. V was clipped by 5 bases and J by 3 bases; unmatched bases: 12. The CDR3 has 17 amino acids. Germline assignment: CDR1 MNHEY and CDR2 SMNVEV (reference sequence). The CDR3 DNA reads TGTGCCAGCAGTGCCCAACTTCCGGGACAGGGAACAGATACGCAGTATTTT. It specifies CASSAQLPGQGTDTQYF.

This clone was seen a single time. The CDR3 reads CASGRGRGSGGYTF. The CDR3 coding sequence is TGTGCCAGCGGTAGGGGGAGAGGGTCGGGTGGCTACACCTTC. The rearrangement uses TRBV6-5 and TRBJ1-2, with D perhaps matching TRBD1 (6 bases). Germline CDR1 MNHEY, CDR2 SVGAGI. The CDR3 has 14 residues. V lost 8 bases and J lost 7, with 20 bases in between.

The chain is built from TRBV29-1 and TRBJ2-3, with 8 bases matching TRBD2. The CDR3 runs 13 residues. Germline values: CDR1 SQVTM, CDR2 ANQGSEA. J gave up 3 bases and V 5 bases, and 4 bases lay outside the gene matches. CDR3 residues: CSVFRLATDTQYF. The CDR3 DNA reads TGCAGCGTTTTCCGACTAGCGACAGATACGCAGTATTTT.

As DNA, the CDR3 is TGTGCCAGTAGTATGACTAGCGGGAGGGCCCGGCAGTACTTC. This codes for CASSMTSGRARQYF. The gene calls are TRBV19 and TRBJ2-7; 14 bases are shared with TRBD2. Trimming cost V 3 bases and J 9 bases; bases outside gene matches: 4. The germline CDR1 and CDR2 sequences are LNHDA and SQIVND (reference sequence). This CDR3 comprises 14 residues.

The V gene is TRBV11-2, the J gene TRBJ1-1; a possible D gene is TRBD1 (6 bases). CDR1 and CDR2 from the germline V gene are SGHAT and FQNNGV. CDR3 length: 13 amino acids. V gave up 8 bases and J gave up 4 bases, with 14 bases separating them. CDR3 sequence (DNA): TGTGCCAGCGTGAGGGGGGGCATCACTGAAGCTTTCTTT. Translation: CASVRGGITEAFF.

The chain employs TRBV28 and TRBJ2-2, with TRBD1 matching 8 bases. The germline V gene has CDR1 MDHEN and CDR2 SYDVKM. V was pared by 6 bases and J by 0 bases, with 3 bases of the junction left unmatched. CDR3 length equals 15 residues. The CDR3 spells CASREQGANTGELFF. The CDR3 bases are TGTGCCAGCAGGGAACAGGGGGCGAACACCGGGGAGCTGTTTTTT. Variable domain in full (rest from reference TRBV28 and TRBJ2-2): DVKVTQSSRYLVKRTGEKVFLECVQDMDHENMFWYRQDPGLGLRLIYFSYDVKMKEKGDIPEGYSVSREKKERFSLILESASTNQTSMYLCASREQGANTGELFFGEGSRLTVL.

The rearrangement joins TRBV7-6 to TRBJ2-2; 9 bases are a match to TRBD2. The CDR3 runs 16 residues. The ends lost 5 bases at V and 1 base at J; junction bases unmatched: 5. CDR1 SGHVS and CDR2 FNYEAQ come from the germline V gene. The chain's CDR3 is CASSPLSGRNTGELFF. DNA of the CDR3: TGTGCCAGCAGCCCCCTTAGCGGGAGGAACACCGGGGAGCTGTTTTTT.

This clone came up a few times. This chain joins TRBV10-3 and TRBJ2-7, with D tentatively TRBD2 (5 bases). Between the trimmed V and J ends, which lost 0 bases and 2 bases, there was a span of 8 bases. CDR1 is ENHRY, CDR2 SYGVKD, per germline. The CDR3 runs to 14 residues. The CDR3 protein is CAISESGKTYEQYF. The CDR3 coding sequence is TGTGCCATCAGTGAGTCCGGGAAAACCTACGAGCAGTACTTC.

V usage is TRBV7-2 and J usage is TRBJ2-1; 10 bases map to TRBD1. The CDR3 has 16 residues. The V segment lost 4 bases and the J segment 7 bases; nucleotides outside the gene matches: 10. Germline assignment: CDR1 SGHTA and CDR2 FQGNSA. The CDR3: CASSSTGTGVGNEQFF. DNA for the CDR3: TGTGCCAGCAGCTCAACCGGGACAGGGGTTGGGAATGAGCAGTTCTTC.

The rearrangement uses TRBV27 and TRBJ2-3; D possibly corresponds to TRBD2 (5 bases). V gave up 3 bases and J gave up 2 bases, with 12 bases separating them. Looked up from germline, CDR1 is MNHEY and CDR2 is SMNVEV (reference sequence). The CDR3 runs 15 residues. DNA of the CDR3: TGTGCCAGCAGTTTTCGCGGGTCCAACACAGATACGCAGTATTTT. Amino acids: CASSFRGSNTDTQYF.

This chain joins TRBV4-3 and TRBJ2-5; D is perhaps TRBD2 (6 bases). Trimming pared 1 base from V and 4 bases from J, leaving 10 bases between. The CDR3 length is 14 residues. Germline-derived CDR1 and CDR2 are LGHNA and YSLEER. The CDR3 loop reads CASSQALGGETQYF. The CDR3 region has the DNA TGCGCCAGCAGCCAAGCCTTGGGGGGAGAGACCCAGTACTTC.

The V and J genes are TRBV6-1 and TRBJ2-7; maybe TRBD1 (5 bases). Germline V CDR1 and CDR2: MNHNS, SASEGT. The CDR3 runs 15 residues. Trimming took 2 bases from V and 1 from J, leaving 12 bases between them. The CDR3 reads CASSETGIISYEQYF. Written as DNA, the CDR3 is TGTGCCAGCAGTGAAACAGGTATTATTTCCTACGAGCAGTACTTC.

This clone was detected ten times or more. The chain carries TRBV28 and TRBJ2-2; D might be TRBD1 (6 bases). Germline CDR1 MDHEN, CDR2 SYDVKM. Trimming took 11 bases from V and 1 from J, leaving 11 bases between them. This CDR3 contains 13 residues. In DNA form, the CDR3 reads TGTGCCCCCCTGGGACAGAACACCGGGGAGCTGTTTTTT. Translation: CAPLGQNTGELFF.

The V gene is TRBV5-1, the J gene TRBJ2-5; 7 bases are shared with TRBD1. Trimming at V came to 0 bases and at J to 5 bases, leaving 4 bases not matched to a gene. CDR1 is SGHRS, CDR2 YFSETQ, per germline. The CDR3 has 14 residues. The CDR3, as DNA: TGCGCCAGCAGCTTGGTAAGGGGGCGGGAGACCCAGTACTTC. Its protein is CASSLVRGRETQYF. Based on the CDR3 plus reference TRBV5-1 and TRBJ2-5, the full variable domain is KAGVTQTPRYLIKTRGQQVTLSCSPISGHRSVSWYQQTPGQGLQFLFEYFSETQRNKGNFPGRFSGRQFSNSRSEMNVSTLELGDSALYLCASSLVRGRETQYFGPGTRLLVL.

The chain has TRBV3-1 (or the pseudogene TRBV3-2) and TRBJ2-7; D unresolved. CDR1 LGHDT and CDR2 YNNKEL come from the germline V gene (reference sequence). The CDR3 length is 12 residues. The V end was cut by 9 bases, the J end by 5 bases, with 14 bases between. The chain's CDR3 is CASSQTGDEQYF. The CDR3 nucleotides are TGTGCCAGTTCGCAGACTGGCGACGAGCAGTACTTC.

A few counts support this clone. This chain joins TRBV6-5 and TRBJ1-3; D gene ambiguous. The CDR3 is 11 amino acids. Germline values: CDR1 MNHEY, CDR2 SVGAGI. V lost 6 bases to trimming and J lost 4 bases, with 4 bases between them. CDR3 nucleotides: TGTGCCAGCAGCCTGGGAAACACCATATATTTT. This codes for CASSLGNTIYF.

This sequence joins TRBV7-2 and TRBJ2-7, with TRBD1 matching 7 bases. The CDR3 covers 13 residues. In germline, CDR1 is SGHTA, CDR2 FQGNSA. Unmatched junction bases numbered 4, after V lost 5 bases and J lost 3 bases. The CDR3 DNA reads as TGTGCCAGCAGCAAGGGACAGCTCTACGAGCAGTACTTC. It codes for CASSKGQLYEQYF.

The genes are TRBV18 and TRBJ2-1; D gene ambiguous. The CDR3 totals 11 residues. V gave up 5 bases and J gave up 5 bases, with 4 bases separating them. Germline values: CDR1 KGHSH, CDR2 LQKENI. CDR3 protein: CASSSDNEQFF. In DNA form, the CDR3 reads TGTGCCAGCTCATCGGACAATGAGCAGTTCTTC. The full variable domain, with the rest looked up from reference TRBV18 and TRBJ2-1, is NAGVMQNPRHLVRRRGQEARLRCSPMKGHSHVYWYRQLPEEGLKFMVYLQKENIIDESGMPKERFSAEFPKEGPSILRIQQVVRGDSAAYFCASSSDNEQFFGPGTRLTVL.

CDR3 sequence reads: CASSLRGQRAGELFF. Here the CDR3 DNA reads TGTGCCAGCAGCCTAAGGGGACAACGAGCCGGGGAGCTGTTTTTT. J is TRBJ2-2 and V is TRBV4-2, with a weak D call TRBD1 (6 bases). The CDR3 loop spans 15 amino acids. The germline V and J ends were trimmed by 4 bases and 6 bases, with 15 bases remaining between them. Germline lookup yields CDR1 LGHNA and CDR2 YNFKEQ.

J is TRBJ1-4 and V is TRBV20-1; D is ambiguous. V lost 7 bases to trimming and J lost 5 bases, with 8 bases between them. Looked up from germline, CDR1 is DFQATT and CDR2 is SNEGSKA (reference sequence). The CDR3 is 11 amino acids. CDR3 sequence: CSVRRNEKLFF. The CDR3 DNA reads TGCAGTGTACGGAGAAATGAAAAACTGTTTTTT.

V is TRBV5-1 and J is TRBJ2-7, with D possibly being TRBD2 (6 bases). The germline V and J ends were trimmed by 5 bases and 4 bases, with 22 bases remaining between them. The CDR3 sequence is 16 residues long. Germline V CDR1 and CDR2: SGHRS, YFSETQ. The CDR3 loop reads CASRPNTREGTYEQYF. DNA for the CDR3: TGCGCCAGCAGACCAAACACGCGGGAAGGTACTTACGAGCAGTACTTC.